This T cell receptor (beta chain) comes out of a study of beta chain features in type 1 diabetes. CDR1 is SNHLY and CDR2 is FYNNEI in the germline V gene. The germline V and J ends were trimmed by 6 bases and 3 bases, with 8 bases remaining between them. The CDR3 is 12 residues long. This clone came up a few times. The antigen is unknown. Points from the study as a whole: Among patients with Type 1 diabetes, TCRB CDR3s were moderately but significantly shorter in every one of the four CD4+ subsets. Researchers reported that naive, central memory and Treg TCRB repertoires appeared more similar in patients than in healthy donors.

Expressed TCRB transcripts were sequenced after all isolated RNA was converted to cDNA. TCRdb's copy holds only in-frame clones and misses some; the assay was immunoSEQ multiplex PCR. In the table there are about 360,000 clones, roughly 12% of which are singletons. This receptor was obtained from a woman in her late teens or twenties with type 1 diabetes. The chain links TRBV2 to TRBJ2-5; a weak D match, TRBD1 (5 bases). Specimen: naive CD4+ T cells from blood. CDR3 sequence: CASRETEETQYF. Here the CDR3 DNA reads TGTGCCAGCAGGGAGACAGAAGAGACCCAGTACTTC. The whole variable domain, filled in from reference TRBV2 and TRBJ2-5, reads EPEVTQTPSHQVTQMGQEVILRCVPISNHLYFYWYRQILGQKVEFLVSFYNNEISEKSEIFDDQFSVERPDGSNFTLKIRSTKLEDSAMYFCASRETEETQYFGPGTRLLVL.